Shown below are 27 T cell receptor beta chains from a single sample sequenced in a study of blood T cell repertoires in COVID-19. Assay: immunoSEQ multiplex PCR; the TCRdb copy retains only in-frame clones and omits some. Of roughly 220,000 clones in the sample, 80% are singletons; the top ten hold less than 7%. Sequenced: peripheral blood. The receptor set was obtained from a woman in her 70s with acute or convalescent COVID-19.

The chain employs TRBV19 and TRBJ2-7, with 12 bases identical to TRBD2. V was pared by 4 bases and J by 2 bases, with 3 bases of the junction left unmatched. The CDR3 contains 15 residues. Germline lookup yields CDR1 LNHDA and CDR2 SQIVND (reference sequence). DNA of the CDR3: TGTGCCAGTAGTAAAGGACTAGCGGGGCCCTACGAGCAGTACTTC. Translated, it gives CASSKGLAGPYEQYF.

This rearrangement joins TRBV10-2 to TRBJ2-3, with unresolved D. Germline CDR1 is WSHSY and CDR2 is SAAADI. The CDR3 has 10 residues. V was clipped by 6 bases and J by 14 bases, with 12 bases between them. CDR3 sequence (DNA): TGCGCCAGCAGGTTCTCGGAGCTGTATTTT. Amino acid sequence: CASRFSELYF.

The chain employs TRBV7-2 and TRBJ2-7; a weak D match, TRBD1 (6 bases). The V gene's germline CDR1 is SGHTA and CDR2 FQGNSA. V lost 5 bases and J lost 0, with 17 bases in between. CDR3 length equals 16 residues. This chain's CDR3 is CASSTAGTPSSYEQYF. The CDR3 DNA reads TGTGCCAGCAGCACCGCCGGGACACCGAGCTCCTACGAGCAGTACTTC.

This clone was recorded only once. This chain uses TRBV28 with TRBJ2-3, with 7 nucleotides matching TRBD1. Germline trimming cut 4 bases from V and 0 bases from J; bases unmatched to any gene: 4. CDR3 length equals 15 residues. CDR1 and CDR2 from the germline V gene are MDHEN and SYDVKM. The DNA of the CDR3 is TGTGCCAGCAGTTCCCCGACAGGGAGCACAGATACGCAGTATTTT. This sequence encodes CASSSPTGSTDTQYF.

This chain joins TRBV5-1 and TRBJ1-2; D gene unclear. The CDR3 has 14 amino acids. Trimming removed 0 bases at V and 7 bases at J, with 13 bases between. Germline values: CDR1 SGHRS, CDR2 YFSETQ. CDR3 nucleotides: TGCGCCAGCAGCTTGGCGCCAGGATCCGTTGGCTACACCTTC. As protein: CASSLAPGSVGYTF.

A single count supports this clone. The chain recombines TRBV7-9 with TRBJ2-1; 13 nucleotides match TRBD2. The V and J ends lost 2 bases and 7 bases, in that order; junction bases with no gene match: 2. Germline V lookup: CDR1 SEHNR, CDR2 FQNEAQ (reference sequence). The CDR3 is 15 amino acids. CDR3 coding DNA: TGTGCCAGCAGCTTAACTAGCGGGAGGGGTAATGAGCAGTTCTTC. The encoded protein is CASSLTSGRGNEQFF.

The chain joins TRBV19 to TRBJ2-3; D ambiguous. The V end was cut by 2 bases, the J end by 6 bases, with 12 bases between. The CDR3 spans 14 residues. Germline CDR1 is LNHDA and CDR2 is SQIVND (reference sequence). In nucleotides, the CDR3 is TGTGCCAGTAGTATATCTAGGCCGAGGGATACGCAGTATTTT. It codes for CASSISRPRDTQYF.

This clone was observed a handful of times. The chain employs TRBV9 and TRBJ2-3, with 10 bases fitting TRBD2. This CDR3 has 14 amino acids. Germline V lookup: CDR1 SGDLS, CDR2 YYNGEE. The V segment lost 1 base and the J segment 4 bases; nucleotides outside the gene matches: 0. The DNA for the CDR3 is TGTGCCAGCAGCGTACTAGCGGGAGCAGATACGCAGTATTTT. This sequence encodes CASSVLAGADTQYF. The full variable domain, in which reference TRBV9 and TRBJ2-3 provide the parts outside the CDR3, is DSGVTQTPKHLITATGQRVTLRCSPRSGDLSVYWYQQSLDQGLQFLIQYYNGEERAKGNILERFSAQQFPDLHSELNLSSLELGDSALYFCASSVLAGADTQYFGPGTRLTVL.

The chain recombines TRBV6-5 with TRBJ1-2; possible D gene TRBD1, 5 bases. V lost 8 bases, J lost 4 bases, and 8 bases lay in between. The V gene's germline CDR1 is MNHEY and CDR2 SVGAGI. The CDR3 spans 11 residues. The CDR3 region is CASRGIYGYTF. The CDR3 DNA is TGTGCCAGCCGGGGGATCTATGGCTACACCTTC.

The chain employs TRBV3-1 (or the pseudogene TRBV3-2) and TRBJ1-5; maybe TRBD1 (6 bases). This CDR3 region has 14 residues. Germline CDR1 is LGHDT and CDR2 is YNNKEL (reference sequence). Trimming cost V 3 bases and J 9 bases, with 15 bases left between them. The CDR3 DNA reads TGTGCCAGCAGCCAGGGGGCGGCGCCGGGGCCCCAGCATTTT. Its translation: CASSQGAAPGPQHF.

The CDR3 loop is CASSLEGLAGGSRQTQYF. The DNA for the CDR3 is TGCGCCAGCAGCTTGGAGGGACTAGCGGGAGGGAGTCGACAGACCCAGTACTTC. This sequence joins TRBV5-1 and TRBJ2-5, with 16 bases fitting TRBD2. The CDR3 has 18 amino acids. Trimming at V came to 0 bases and at J to 6 bases, leaving 8 bases not matched to a gene. The germline gives CDR1 SGHRS, CDR2 YFSETQ.

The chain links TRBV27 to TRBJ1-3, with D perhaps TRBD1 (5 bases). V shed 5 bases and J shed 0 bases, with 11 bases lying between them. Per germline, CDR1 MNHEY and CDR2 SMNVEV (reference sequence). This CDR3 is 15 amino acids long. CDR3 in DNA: TGTGCCAGCAGTCCATGGGGGGACTCTGGAAACACCATATATTTT. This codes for CASSPWGDSGNTIYF.

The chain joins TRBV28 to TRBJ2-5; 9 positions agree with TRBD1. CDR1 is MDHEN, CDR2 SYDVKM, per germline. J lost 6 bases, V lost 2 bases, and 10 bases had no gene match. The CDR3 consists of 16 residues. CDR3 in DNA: TGTGCCAGCAGTTTAATAGGGACAGGGAACATGAAGACCCAGTACTTC. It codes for CASSLIGTGNMKTQYF.

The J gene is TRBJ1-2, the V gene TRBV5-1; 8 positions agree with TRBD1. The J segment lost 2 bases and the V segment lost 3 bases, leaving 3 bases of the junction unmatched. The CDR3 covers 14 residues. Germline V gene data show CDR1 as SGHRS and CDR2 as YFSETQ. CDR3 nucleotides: TGCGCCAGCAGCTCGACAGGGGACAACTATGGCTACACCTTC. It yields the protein CASSSTGDNYGYTF.

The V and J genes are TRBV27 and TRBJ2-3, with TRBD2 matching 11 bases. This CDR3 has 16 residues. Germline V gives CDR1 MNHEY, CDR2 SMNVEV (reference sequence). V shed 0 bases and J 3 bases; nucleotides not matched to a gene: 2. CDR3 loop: CASSLSASGRTDTQYF. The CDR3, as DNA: TGTGCCAGCAGTTTATCGGCTAGCGGGAGGACAGATACGCAGTATTTT.

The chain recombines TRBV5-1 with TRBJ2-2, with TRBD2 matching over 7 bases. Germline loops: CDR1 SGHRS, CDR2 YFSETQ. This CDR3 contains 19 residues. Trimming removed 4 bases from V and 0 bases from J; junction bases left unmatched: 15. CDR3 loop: CASSQLIMAGEPNTGELFF. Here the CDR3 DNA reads TGCGCCAGCAGCCAACTGATTATGGCGGGGGAGCCGAACACCGGGGAGCTGTTTTTT.

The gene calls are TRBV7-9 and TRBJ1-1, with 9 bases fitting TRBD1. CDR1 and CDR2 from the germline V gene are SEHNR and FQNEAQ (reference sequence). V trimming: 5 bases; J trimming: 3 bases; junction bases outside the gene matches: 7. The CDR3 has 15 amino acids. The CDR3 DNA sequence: TGTGCCAGCAGCCCCACAGGGGGCGCGGACACTGAAGCTTTCTTT. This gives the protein CASSPTGGADTEAFF.

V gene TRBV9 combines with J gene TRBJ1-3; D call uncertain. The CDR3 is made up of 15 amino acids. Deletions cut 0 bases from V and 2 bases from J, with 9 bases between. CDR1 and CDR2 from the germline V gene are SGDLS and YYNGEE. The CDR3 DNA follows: TGTGCCAGCAGCGTAGACAGTTTCCCTGGAAACACCATATATTTT. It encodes CASSVDSFPGNTIYF.

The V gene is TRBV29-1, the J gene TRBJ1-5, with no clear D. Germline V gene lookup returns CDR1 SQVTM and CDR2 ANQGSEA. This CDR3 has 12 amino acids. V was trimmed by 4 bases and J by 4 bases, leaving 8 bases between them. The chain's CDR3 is CSVGAANQPQHF. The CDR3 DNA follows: TGCAGCGTTGGGGCAGCTAATCAGCCCCAGCATTTT.

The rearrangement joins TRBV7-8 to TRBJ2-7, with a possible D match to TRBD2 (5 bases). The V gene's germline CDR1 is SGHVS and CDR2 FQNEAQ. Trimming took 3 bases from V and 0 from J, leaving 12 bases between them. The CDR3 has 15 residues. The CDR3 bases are TGTGCCAGCAGCTTCAAGACTGGGAGCTCCTACGAGCAGTACTTC. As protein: CASSFKTGSSYEQYF.

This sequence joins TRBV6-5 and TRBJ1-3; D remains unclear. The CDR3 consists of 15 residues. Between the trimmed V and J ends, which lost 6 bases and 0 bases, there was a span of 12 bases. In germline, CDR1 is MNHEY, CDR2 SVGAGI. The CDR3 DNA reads TGTGCCAGCAGGCAAGGAGTCAACTCTGGAAACACCATATATTTT. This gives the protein CASRQGVNSGNTIYF.

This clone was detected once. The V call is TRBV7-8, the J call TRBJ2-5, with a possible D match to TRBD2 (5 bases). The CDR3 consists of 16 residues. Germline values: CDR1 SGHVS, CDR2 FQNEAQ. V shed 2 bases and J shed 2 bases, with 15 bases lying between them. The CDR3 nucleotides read TGTGCCAGCAGCTTACTTCGGGATCAGGAACAAGAGACCCAGTACTTC. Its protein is CASSLLRDQEQETQYF.

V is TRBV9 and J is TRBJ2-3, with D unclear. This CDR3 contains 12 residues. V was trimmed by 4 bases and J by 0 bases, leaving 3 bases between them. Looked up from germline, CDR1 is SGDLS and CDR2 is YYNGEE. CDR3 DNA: TGTGCCAGCAGCCTTAGCACAGATACGCAGTATTTT. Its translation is CASSLSTDTQYF.

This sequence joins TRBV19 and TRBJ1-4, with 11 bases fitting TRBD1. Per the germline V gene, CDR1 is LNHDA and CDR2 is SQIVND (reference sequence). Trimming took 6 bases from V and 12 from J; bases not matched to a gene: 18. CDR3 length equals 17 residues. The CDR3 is CASRYSPGTGGIEELFF. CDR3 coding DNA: TGTGCCAGTAGATACTCTCCCGGGACAGGGGGGATCGAAGAACTGTTTTTT.

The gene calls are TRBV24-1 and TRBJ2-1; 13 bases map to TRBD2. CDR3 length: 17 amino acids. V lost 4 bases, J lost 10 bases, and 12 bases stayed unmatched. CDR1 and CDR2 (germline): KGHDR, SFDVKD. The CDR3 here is CATSDHRLAGGRGEQFF. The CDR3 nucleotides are TGTGCCACCAGTGACCACCGACTAGCGGGAGGCCGGGGAGAGCAGTTCTTC.

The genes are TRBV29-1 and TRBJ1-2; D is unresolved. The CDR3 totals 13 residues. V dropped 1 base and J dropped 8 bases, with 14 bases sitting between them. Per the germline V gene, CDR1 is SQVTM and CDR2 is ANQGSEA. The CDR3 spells CSVEAGLERGYTF. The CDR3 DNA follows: TGCAGCGTTGAAGCCGGGTTGGAGAGGGGCTACACCTTC.

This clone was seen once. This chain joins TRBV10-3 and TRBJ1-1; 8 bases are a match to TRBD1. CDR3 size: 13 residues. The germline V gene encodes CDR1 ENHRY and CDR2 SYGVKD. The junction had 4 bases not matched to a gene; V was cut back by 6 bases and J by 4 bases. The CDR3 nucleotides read TGTGCCATCAGGCAGGGGGCCGGCACTGAAGCTTTCTTT. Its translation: CAIRQGAGTEAFF.